The 24 T cell receptor beta chains reported below all come from one sample, sequenced in a study of OX40 agonist ivuxolimab in advanced cancers. The method was immunoSEQ multiplex PCR; TCRdb's version includes in-frame clones alone and lacks a portion of them. The sample yields under 100,000 clones, roughly nine tenths seen once. The sequences come from CD4+ or CD8+ T cells sorted from blood, collected in a trial of the OX40 agonist ivuxolimab. Source of these receptors: an adult with an advanced solid tumor such as melanoma, head and neck, liver or kidney cancer.

A single count supports this clone. The V and J genes are TRBV7-2 and TRBJ2-3, with TRBD1 matching 8 bases. The V and J ends lost 4 bases and 6 bases, in that order; junction bases with no gene match: 6. In germline, CDR1 is SGHTA, CDR2 FQGNSA. The CDR3 runs to 14 residues. The CDR3 protein is CASSWTGYADTQYF. As DNA, the CDR3 is TGTGCCAGCAGCTGGACAGGGTATGCGGATACGCAGTATTTT. Together with reference TRBV7-2 and TRBJ2-3, the CDR3 gives the full variable domain: GAGVSQSPSNKVTEKGKDVELRCDPISGHTALYWYRQSLGQGLEFLIYFQGNSAPDKSGLPSDRFSAERTGGSVSTLTIQRTQQEDSAVYLCASSWTGYADTQYFGPGTRLTVL.

This sequence joins TRBV18 and TRBJ1-5, with D uncertain. This CDR3 has 13 amino acids. Looked up from germline, CDR1 is KGHSH and CDR2 is LQKENI. V was shortened by 8 bases and J by 1 base, with 9 bases between the two germline ends. The CDR3 region is CASRLASNQPQHF. DNA of the CDR3: TGTGCCAGCCGCTTAGCGAGCAATCAGCCCCAGCATTTT.

This rearrangement joins TRBV6-6 to TRBJ1-2; 7 bases agree with TRBD1. V shed 6 bases, J shed 6 bases, and the junction held 1 base outside the gene matches. Looked up from germline, CDR1 is MNHNY and CDR2 is SVGAGI (reference sequence). The CDR3 covers 11 residues. Here the CDR3 reads CASRTGNGYTF. The CDR3 nucleotides are TGTGCCAGCAGGACAGGGAATGGCTACACCTTC.

This sequence joins TRBV7-2 and TRBJ1-1, with D hard to call. This CDR3 is built from 15 residues. Germline CDR1 and CDR2: SGHTA and FQGNSA. V was cut by 5 bases and J by 1 base, with 14 bases left in between. In DNA form, the CDR3 reads TGTGCCAGCAGCGCTAGACGTACGGGGAACACTGAAGCTTTCTTT. Translation: CASSARRTGNTEAFF.

The V and J genes are TRBV28 and TRBJ1-2; D is unresolved. There are 10 residues in the CDR3. Germline V gives CDR1 MDHEN, CDR2 SYDVKM. Trimming removed 8 bases at V and 2 bases at J, with 3 bases between. The chain's CDR3 is CASGNYGYTF. CDR3 sequence (DNA): TGTGCCAGCGGAAACTATGGCTACACCTTC.

This rearrangement joins TRBV28 to TRBJ2-7; D remains ambiguous. This CDR3 contains 13 residues. V was pared by 3 bases and J by 5 bases, with 11 bases between. Germline V CDR1 and CDR2: MDHEN, SYDVKM. As DNA, the CDR3 is TGTGCCAGCAGTTTTTTTGATCGGAACGAGCAGTACTTC. This gives the protein CASSFFDRNEQYF.

This chain links TRBV19 with TRBJ1-1; D perhaps matches TRBD1 (5 bases). CDR1 LNHDA and CDR2 SQIVND come from the germline V gene (reference sequence). Trimming took off 5 bases at V and 1 base at J, with 14 bases between the two ends. The CDR3 sequence is 15 residues long. Here the CDR3 reads CASSPQGRENTEAFF. The CDR3 DNA is TGTGCCAGTAGTCCCCAGGGACGAGAGAACACTGAAGCTTTCTTT.

This clone was recorded once. The chain joins TRBV5-1 to TRBJ2-1; D uncertain. CDR3 length equals 14 residues. V lost 4 bases to trimming and J lost 6 bases, with 14 bases between them. Germline CDR1 SGHRS, CDR2 YFSETQ. CDR3 sequence: CASSISSLGNEQFF. CDR3 DNA: TGCGCCAGCAGCATCTCGAGTCTCGGCAATGAGCAGTTCTTC.

This clone has a single count. This sequence joins TRBV15 and TRBJ1-1; TRBD1 might be the D (5 bases). The V end lost 5 bases, the J end lost 4 bases, and 20 bases lay between the germline ends. Per the germline V gene, CDR1 is LNHNV and CDR2 is YYDKDF (reference sequence). The CDR3 runs to 16 residues. The CDR3 coding sequence is TGTGCCACCAGCGGGCTTTTAGGGACGGGGAGCACTGAAGCTTTCTTT. Protein product: CATSGLLGTGSTEAFF.

This chain links TRBV4-1 with TRBJ1-1; D not certain. The CDR3 contains 14 residues. Germline CDR1 MGHRA, CDR2 YSYEKL. With 4 bases removed from V and 0 bases from J, the gap between germline ends came to 9 bases. CDR3 loop: CASSRVGMNTEAFF. DNA of the CDR3: TGCGCCAGCAGCCGCGTCGGGATGAACACTGAAGCTTTCTTT.

The rearrangement joins TRBV7-2 to TRBJ2-3, with 7 positions matching TRBD2. This CDR3 contains 12 residues. The J segment lost 6 bases and the V segment lost 6 bases, leaving 3 bases of the junction unmatched. Germline lookup yields CDR1 SGHTA and CDR2 FQGNSA. The CDR3 coding sequence is TGTGCCAGCAGGCCCGGGGGGGATACGCAGTATTTT. It yields the protein CASRPGGDTQYF.

The chain combines TRBV11-1 with TRBJ2-7; D possibly uses TRBD1 or TRBD2 (5 bases each). This CDR3 spans 15 amino acids. The V end was cut by 1 base, the J end by 4 bases, with 14 bases between. Germline loops: CDR1 SGHAT, CDR2 FQDESV (reference sequence). The DNA of the CDR3 is TGTGCCAGCAGCTTAGGCCCTGGGGGTCAGTACGAGCAGTACTTC. This sequence encodes CASSLGPGGQYEQYF. The full variable domain, in which reference TRBV11-1 and TRBJ2-7 provide the parts outside the CDR3, is EAEVAQSPRYKITEKSQAVAFWCDPISGHATLYWYRQILGQGPELLVQFQDESVVDDSQLPKDRFSAERLKGVDSTLKIQPAELGDSAMYLCASSLGPGGQYEQYFGPGTRLTVT.

In regard to this clone: Its ends do not fully match the called genes, so a read error is possible. J is TRBJ2-3 and V is TRBV4-2, with 7 bases identical to TRBD2. CDR3 size: 16 residues. CDR1 is LGHNA and CDR2 is YNFKEQ in the germline V gene. CDR3 amino acids: CASSQAPSGNTDTQYF. CDR3 DNA: TGTGCCAGCAGTCAAGCGCCGAGCGGGAACACAGATACGCAGTATTTT.

As for this clone: Germline and junction disagree at one end, which may indicate a read error. The chain combines TRBV7-2 with TRBJ2-7; D ambiguous. The CDR3 loop spans 13 amino acids. Germline values: CDR1 SGHTA, CDR2 FQGNSA. CDR3 sequence: CASNLAHSYEQYF. The CDR3 DNA follows: TGTGCCAGCAACTTAGCTCACTCCTACGAGCAGTACTTC. Supplemented by reference TRBV7-2 and TRBJ2-7, the full variable domain reads GAGVSQSPSNKVTEKGKDVELRCDPISGHTALYWYRQSLGQGLEFLIYFQGNSAPDKSGLPSDRFSAERTGGSVSTLTIQRTQQEDSAVYLCASNLAHSYEQYFGPGTRLTVT.

The V and J genes are TRBV2 and TRBJ1-1; the D gene is possibly TRBD1 (5 bases). In germline, CDR1 is SNHLY, CDR2 FYNNEI. The CDR3 extends over 14 amino acids. Trimming took 3 bases from V and 5 from J, leaving 13 bases between them. The CDR3 bases are TGTGCCAGCAGTGAGATAAGGTCAGGGACTGAAGCTTTCTTT. This sequence encodes CASSEIRSGTEAFF.

The rearrangement links TRBV19 to TRBJ1-2; D perhaps matches TRBD1 (5 bases). Between the trimmed V and J ends, which lost 10 bases and 1 base, there was a span of 10 bases. The CDR3 totals 12 residues. CDR1 is LNHDA and CDR2 is SQIVND in the germline V gene (reference sequence). This CDR3 is CATQDINYGYTF. As DNA, the CDR3 is TGTGCCACCCAGGACATTAACTATGGCTACACCTTC.

This rearrangement joins TRBV29-1 to TRBJ1-2, with D perhaps TRBD1 (5 bases). The V and J ends lost 6 bases and 13 bases respectively, with 24 bases between them. The CDR3 is 13 amino acids. Germline lookup yields CDR1 SQVTM and CDR2 ANQGSEA. The CDR3 region is CSVIGSGRASLTF. The CDR3 DNA sequence: TGCAGCGTAATAGGATCGGGCAGGGCCTCCCTCACCTTC. The full variable domain, its missing parts supplied by reference TRBV29-1 and TRBJ1-2, is SAVISQKPSRDICQRGTSLTIQCQVDSQVTMMFWYRQQPGQSLTLIATANQGSEATYESGFVIDKFPISRPNLTFSTLTVSNMSPEDSSIYLCSVIGSGRASLTFGSGTRLTVV.

The chain joins TRBV6-1 to TRBJ2-7; D gene uncertain. The CDR3 loop spans 15 amino acids. Germline assignment: CDR1 MNHNS and CDR2 SASEGT. Trimming stripped 1 base from V and 0 bases from J, with 10 bases between. The CDR3 is CASSEVVGNSYEQYF. The CDR3, as DNA: TGTGCCAGCAGTGAAGTTGTAGGTAACTCCTACGAGCAGTACTTC.

About this clone: Sequence at one end of the junction differs from germline and may be a read error. The chain carries TRBV11-3 and TRBJ2-1; 9 bases match TRBD1. Germline lookup yields CDR1 SGHNT and CDR2 YENEEA. CDR3 length: 15 amino acids. CDR3 residues: CASSPGTGSFNEQFF. The CDR3 DNA is TGTGCCAGCAGCCCTGGGACAGGGTCCTTCAATGAGCAGTTCTTC.

The chain links TRBV7-2 to TRBJ2-2; TRBD1 might be the D (6 bases). CDR1 and CDR2 (germline): SGHTA, FQGNSA. V gave up 1 base and J gave up 3 bases, with 12 bases separating them. CDR3 size: 16 residues. CDR3 sequence: CASSLGSGADTGELFF. In DNA form, the CDR3 reads TGTGCCAGCAGCTTAGGTTCAGGGGCGGACACCGGGGAGCTGTTTTTT.

This clone was recorded a few times. The chain recombines TRBV19 with TRBJ1-1; the D gene is possibly TRBD1 (5 bases). The V end lost 1 base, the J end lost 3 bases, and 12 bases lay between the germline ends. This CDR3 has 15 amino acids. Germline V gene sequence: CDR1 LNHDA, CDR2 SQIVND (reference sequence). CDR3 region: CASSIANRLHTEAFF. In nucleotides, the CDR3 is TGTGCCAGTAGTATAGCGAACAGGCTACACACTGAAGCTTTCTTT. Variable domain in full (rest from reference TRBV19 and TRBJ1-1): DGGITQSPKYLFRKEGQNVTLSCEQNLNHDAMYWYRQDPGQGLRLIYYSQIVNDFQKGDIAEGYSVSREKKESFPLTVTSAQKNPTAFYLCASSIANRLHTEAFFGQGTRLTVV.

The gene calls are TRBV6-1 and TRBJ1-5, with 7 bases lining up with TRBD1. With 7 bases clipped from V and 5 bases from J, the junction kept 11 bases outside the gene matches. Germline loops: CDR1 MNHNS, CDR2 SASEGT. The CDR3 is made up of 15 amino acids. CDR3 in amino acids: CASTGTGVGYQPQHF. CDR3 DNA sequence: TGTGCCAGCACTGGAACAGGGGTCGGGTATCAGCCCCAGCATTTT.

The chain has TRBV5-6 and TRBJ1-2, with D unresolved. Germline V CDR1 and CDR2: SGHDT, YYEEEE. This CDR3 spans 15 amino acids. V was trimmed by 6 bases and J by 0 bases, leaving 15 bases between them. In nucleotides, the CDR3 is TGTGCCAGCAACCCCCTAAGGGTCTCTAACTATGGCTACACCTTC. It is translated as CASNPLRVSNYGYTF.

The CDR3 reads CASSSQGLANTEAFF. In DNA form, the CDR3 reads TGTGCCAGCAGTTCCCAAGGACTGGCAAACACTGAAGCTTTCTTT. The chain recombines TRBV28 with TRBJ1-1; D unclear. The germline V and J ends were trimmed by 4 bases and 2 bases, with 14 bases remaining between them. The CDR3 has 15 amino acids. CDR1 and CDR2 (germline): MDHEN, SYDVKM.